The 28 T cell receptor beta chains in this list originate from one sample, sequenced in a study of CD8 T cells in ankylosing spondylitis. Study results and caveats: There was a TCR beta motif, made of several highly homologous variants, that appeared characteristic of ankylosing spondylitis blood.

One entry per CDR3 protein, called by TCRdb with MiXCR from the 5' RACE reads. The table includes a few hundred thousand distinct CDR3 sequences, roughly 8% detected once. These receptors are not linked to any known antigen. The sample taken for sequencing was blood, either unsorted or a sorted T cell fraction (not recorded which). These TCRs come from a male donor with ankylosing spondylitis.

This chain uses TRBV20-1 with TRBJ1-5; no clear D. This CDR3 comprises 16 residues. Germline V lookup: CDR1 DFQATT, CDR2 SNEGSKA (reference sequence). V dropped 0 bases and J dropped 2 bases, with 14 bases sitting between them. CDR3 protein: CSARDLYGSGNQPQHF. For the CDR3, the DNA is TGCAGTGCTAGAGACCTATACGGGTCGGGCAATCAGCCCCAGCATTTT.

The chain couples TRBV28 to TRBJ2-7, with 7 bases lining up with TRBD2. CDR3 length equals 15 residues. Germline values: CDR1 MDHEN, CDR2 SYDVKM. Losses at the gene ends were 6 bases for V and 2 bases for J; bases not matched to a gene: 10. The CDR3 region is CASSFAPAGAYEQYF. CDR3 in DNA: TGTGCCAGCAGCTTCGCCCCCGCGGGAGCCTACGAGCAGTACTTC.

This clonotype was seen a single time. The rearrangement joins TRBV5-1 to TRBJ2-1; a possible D gene is TRBD2 (6 bases). Germline V CDR1 and CDR2: SGHRS, YFSETQ. This CDR3 is built from 17 residues. Trimming shortened V by 0 bases and J by 3 bases, and 16 bases separated the two germline ends. CDR3 residues: CASSLVGGAGYYNEQFF. CDR3 sequence (DNA): TGCGCCAGCAGCTTGGTCGGTGGGGCGGGGTACTACAATGAGCAGTTCTTC. Full variable domain (rest looked up from reference TRBV5-1 and TRBJ2-1): KAGVTQTPRYLIKTRGQQVTLSCSPISGHRSVSWYQQTPGQGLQFLFEYFSETQRNKGNFPGRFSGRQFSNSRSEMNVSTLELGDSALYLCASSLVGGAGYYNEQFFGPGTRLTVL.

This chain joins TRBV3-1 and TRBJ2-5; the D is unclear. From germline, CDR1 is LGHDT and CDR2 YNNKEL (reference sequence). This CDR3 is built from 13 residues. The V gene lost 3 bases and the J gene lost 5 bases, with 10 bases spanning the gap. CDR3 region: CASSQKGRETQYF. DNA for the CDR3: TGTGCCAGCAGCCAGAAGGGCAGGGAGACCCAGTACTTC.

The chain joins TRBV19 to TRBJ1-4, with TRBD1 as a possible D gene (5 bases). V was clipped by 6 bases and J by 8 bases, with 16 bases between them. Per germline, CDR1 LNHDA and CDR2 SQIVND (reference sequence). This CDR3 has 14 residues. The CDR3, as DNA: TGTGCCAGTAGCATGGGACCGGGAGGCGAAAAACTGTTTTTT. It specifies CASSMGPGGEKLFF.

This clonotype was detected many times. The chain employs TRBV12-3 or TRBV12-4 and TRBJ2-1, with 11 bases aligning to TRBD2. The CDR3 contains 15 residues. The ends lost 5 bases at V and 8 bases at J; junction bases unmatched: 8. DNA for the CDR3: TGTGCCAGCAGTACCGTAGCGGGAGGGCTCGATGAGCAGTTCTTC. Translation: CASSTVAGGLDEQFF.

This clonotype turned up a few times. DNA of the CDR3: TGTGCCAGCAGCTTAGCGGGGGCCGCCACCACAGATACGCAGTATTTT. It codes for CASSLAGAATTDTQYF. The chain is built from TRBV7-2 and TRBJ2-3; TRBD1 might be the D (6 bases). Between the trimmed V and J ends, which lost 0 bases and 2 bases, there was a span of 12 bases. This CDR3 spans 16 amino acids. CDR1 SGHTA and CDR2 FQGNSA come from the germline V gene.

This clonotype was observed a few times. The J gene is TRBJ2-1, the V gene TRBV5-1, with 9 positions matching TRBD1. The CDR3 loop spans 15 amino acids. Per the germline V gene, CDR1 is SGHRS and CDR2 is YFSETQ. The V gene end was trimmed by 4 bases and the J gene end by 7 bases; junction bases not matched to a gene: 9. DNA of the CDR3: TGCGCCAGCAGCGCCGGGACAGGGTTCATTAATGAGCAGTTCTTC. Encoded protein: CASSAGTGFINEQFF.

This clonotype was counted between two and nine times. The gene calls are TRBV5-1 and TRBJ1-5, with D possibly TRBD1 on 5 matching bases. This CDR3 region has 14 residues. The V gene's germline CDR1 is SGHRS and CDR2 YFSETQ. Deletions cut 3 bases from V and 5 bases from J, with 12 bases between. The CDR3 DNA reads TGCGCCAGCAGCTCAGGCCAAGGGGATCAGCCCCAGCATTTT. This gives the protein CASSSGQGDQPQHF.

The J gene is TRBJ2-3, the V gene TRBV7-3; D is unresolved. There are 15 residues in the CDR3. The V end was cut by 2 bases, the J end by 1 base, with 10 bases between. CDR1 SGHTA and CDR2 FQGTGA come from the germline V gene. CDR3 nucleotides: TGTGCCAGCAGCTTAGATGGCGGAGGCACAGATACGCAGTATTTT. Residues: CASSLDGGGTDTQYF.

The chain recombines TRBV4-3 with TRBJ2-3; a possible D gene is TRBD2 (5 bases). Trimming cost V 0 bases and J 6 bases, with 16 bases left between them. The CDR3 spans 16 residues. The germline V gene encodes CDR1 LGHNA and CDR2 YSLEER. In DNA, the CDR3 is TGCGCCAGCAGCCAAGATTTTGCGGGTCCCTTTGATACGCAGTATTTT. This gives the protein CASSQDFAGPFDTQYF.

The table lists this clonotype with many counts. The rearrangement joins TRBV20-1 to TRBJ2-1; TRBD2 is a possible D gene (6 bases). This CDR3 contains 15 residues. Germline CDR1 and CDR2: DFQATT and SNEGSKA (reference sequence). Trimming stripped 4 bases from V and 3 bases from J, with 16 bases between. The CDR3 DNA sequence: TGCAGTGCTATACGGGAGCCCAACATCTACAATGAGCAGTTCTTC. Protein product: CSAIREPNIYNEQFF.

This clonotype was observed a few times. The chain employs TRBV6-1 and TRBJ2-7; 8 nucleotides match TRBD1. This CDR3 is 14 amino acids long. CDR1 and CDR2 from the germline V gene are MNHNS and SASEGT. V lost 7 bases and J lost 1; bases outside the gene matches: 6. In DNA form, the CDR3 reads TGTGCCAGCAAGACGACAGGGGCATCCTACGAGCAGTACTTC. This gives the protein CASKTTGASYEQYF.

V and J are TRBV20-1 and TRBJ1-1; 10 bases fit TRBD1. Germline trimming cut 5 bases from V and 5 bases from J; bases unmatched to any gene: 11. The CDR3 length is 15 residues. The germline V gene encodes CDR1 DFQATT and CDR2 SNEGSKA (reference sequence). The CDR3 protein is CSAPHAGTGDTEAFF. The DNA of the CDR3 is TGCAGTGCTCCTCACGCCGGGACAGGGGATACTGAAGCTTTCTTT.

The sample holds many counts of this clonotype. The rearrangement joins TRBV6-5 to TRBJ2-2; TRBD2 is a possible D gene (6 bases). Trimming removed 3 bases at V and 1 base at J, with 15 bases between. Germline V lookup: CDR1 MNHEY, CDR2 SVGAGI. There are 17 residues in the CDR3. CDR3 sequence reads: CASSYLAGRGNTGELFF. DNA of the CDR3: TGTGCCAGCAGTTATTTGGCGGGGCGTGGGAACACCGGGGAGCTGTTTTTT.

This clonotype was picked up many times. The chain has TRBV10-3 and TRBJ2-1, with 8 bases that match TRBD2. The V segment lost 3 bases and the J segment 5 bases; nucleotides outside the gene matches: 3. The CDR3 has 14 residues. Per germline, CDR1 ENHRY and CDR2 SYGVKD. The CDR3 here is CAISDSLADNEQFF. In nucleotides, the CDR3 is TGTGCCATCAGTGACTCACTAGCGGACAATGAGCAGTTCTTC.

The J gene is TRBJ2-1, the V gene TRBV29-1, with D uncertain. The CDR3 has 10 residues. The germline CDR1 and CDR2 sequences are SQVTM and ANQGSEA. The V gene lost 4 bases and the J gene lost 7 bases, with 5 bases spanning the gap. The CDR3 spells CSVVRNEQFF. The CDR3 DNA reads TGCAGCGTTGTGAGGAATGAGCAGTTCTTC.

In this sample, this clonotype turned up a few times. The genes are TRBV7-6 and TRBJ1-1; a weak D match, TRBD1 (6 bases). CDR3 size: 15 residues. CDR1 SGHVS and CDR2 FNYEAQ come from the germline V gene. V was cut by 2 bases and J by 5 bases, with 15 bases left in between. The CDR3 is CASSLQGTPQTEAFF. The DNA for the CDR3 is TGTGCCAGCAGCTTACAAGGGACACCTCAAACTGAAGCTTTCTTT.

There are many counts of this clonotype. The genes are TRBV20-1 and TRBJ1-4; D is unclear. There are 15 residues in the CDR3. From germline, CDR1 is DFQATT and CDR2 SNEGSKA (reference sequence). Trimming shortened V by 2 bases and J by 4 bases, and 14 bases separated the two germline ends. This chain's CDR3 is CSARLQRQDNEKLFF. Written as DNA, the CDR3 is TGCAGTGCTAGACTCCAAAGGCAGGATAATGAAAAACTGTTTTTT.

This clonotype came up many times. This chain links TRBV11-2 with TRBJ1-5; D call uncertain. CDR3 size: 12 residues. The V end lost 0 bases, the J end lost 6 bases, and 3 bases lay between the germline ends. The V gene's germline CDR1 is SGHAT and CDR2 FQNNGV. The DNA of the CDR3 is TGTGCCAGCAGCTTAGAGGGTCAGCCCCAGCATTTT. Protein: CASSLEGQPQHF.

In DNA form, the CDR3 reads TGTGCCAGCAGTGCCACGGGACACATCAAGACCGGGGAGCTGTTTTTT. Translation: CASSATGHIKTGELFF. The rearrangement joins TRBV25-1 to TRBJ2-2, with D perhaps TRBD1 (6 bases). The germline CDR1 and CDR2 sequences are MGHDK and SYGVNS. Trimming removed 4 bases from V and 5 bases from J, with 17 bases in between. This CDR3 is 16 amino acids long.

The genes are TRBV4-1 and TRBJ2-7; 12 nucleotides agree with TRBD1. The V segment lost 1 base and the J segment 5 bases; nucleotides outside the gene matches: 3. The germline V gene encodes CDR1 MGHRA and CDR2 YSYEKL. There are 15 residues in the CDR3. The CDR3 coding sequence is TGCGCCAGCAGCCAAGTGGGGGACAGGGGGCACGAGCAGTACTTC. Translated, it gives CASSQVGDRGHEQYF.

This clonotype has just a few counts. The chain couples TRBV6-5 to TRBJ2-2; possibly TRBD1 for D (6 bases). Germline values: CDR1 MNHEY, CDR2 SVGAGI. The CDR3 consists of 14 residues. The V end lost 3 bases, the J end lost 7 bases, and 12 bases lay between the germline ends. The DNA of the CDR3 is TGTGCCAGCAGTTATACAGGGCCCCACGGGGAGCTGTTTTTT. It translates to CASSYTGPHGELFF.

This clonotype was seen a few times. CDR3 bases: TGTGCCAGCTCAGAGGACGCTAACTATGGCTACACCTTC. The encoded protein is CASSEDANYGYTF. The chain couples TRBV18 to TRBJ1-2; the D is unclear. Trimming removed 5 bases from V and 0 bases from J, with 7 bases in between. Germline V gene sequence: CDR1 KGHSH, CDR2 LQKENI. The CDR3 runs 13 residues. Full variable domain (outside the CDR3, taken from reference TRBV18 and TRBJ1-2): NAGVMQNPRHLVRRRGQEARLRCSPMKGHSHVYWYRQLPEEGLKFMVYLQKENIIDESGMPKERFSAEFPKEGPSILRIQQVVRGDSAAYFCASSEDANYGYTFGSGTRLTVV.

This clonotype was seen a handful of times. V and J are TRBV28 and TRBJ2-5; D gene uncertain. Germline V gene data show CDR1 as MDHEN and CDR2 as SYDVKM. This CDR3 comprises 15 residues. Deletions cut 5 bases from V and 4 bases from J, with 17 bases between. For the CDR3, the DNA is TGTGCCAGCAGTCCAATGACCCCCGCTGTAGAGACCCAGTACTTC. This gives the protein CASSPMTPAVETQYF. Full variable domain (missing parts from reference TRBV28 and TRBJ2-5): DVKVTQSSRYLVKRTGEKVFLECVQDMDHENMFWYRQDPGLGLRLIYFSYDVKMKEKGDIPEGYSVSREKKERFSLILESASTNQTSMYLCASSPMTPAVETQYFGPGTRLLVL.

As for this clonotype: One end of the junction does not line up with germline, which may come from a read error. The chain combines TRBV7-9 with TRBJ2-1, with TRBD2 identical over 10 bases. In germline, CDR1 is SEHNR, CDR2 FQNEAQ (reference sequence). CDR3 length: 12 amino acids. CDR3 bases: TGTGCCAGCAGCTCTAGCGGGAGCTCTTCTATCTTC. Its protein product is CASSSSGSSSIF.

In its sample, this clonotype was seen a few times. This chain links TRBV5-6 with TRBJ2-1, with 7 bases that match TRBD2. Germline V lookup: CDR1 SGHDT, CDR2 YYEEEE. J was trimmed by 0 bases and V by 4 bases; bases with no gene match: 16. The CDR3 sequence is 19 residues long. This chain's CDR3 is CASSRPGTIYSSSYNEQFF. DNA for the CDR3: TGTGCCAGCAGCCGCCCCGGGACTATCTACTCGAGCTCCTACAATGAGCAGTTCTTC.

This clonotype was counted ten times or more. V is TRBV9 and J is TRBJ2-7; the match to TRBD1 covers 9 bases. Germline V gene data show CDR1 as SGDLS and CDR2 as YYNGEE. V was pared by 2 bases and J by 7 bases, with 10 bases of the junction left unmatched. The CDR3 has 15 residues. The CDR3 loop reads CASSVTGGTGLEQYF. The CDR3 DNA reads as TGTGCCAGCAGCGTGACCGGTGGGACAGGGCTAGAGCAGTACTTC.